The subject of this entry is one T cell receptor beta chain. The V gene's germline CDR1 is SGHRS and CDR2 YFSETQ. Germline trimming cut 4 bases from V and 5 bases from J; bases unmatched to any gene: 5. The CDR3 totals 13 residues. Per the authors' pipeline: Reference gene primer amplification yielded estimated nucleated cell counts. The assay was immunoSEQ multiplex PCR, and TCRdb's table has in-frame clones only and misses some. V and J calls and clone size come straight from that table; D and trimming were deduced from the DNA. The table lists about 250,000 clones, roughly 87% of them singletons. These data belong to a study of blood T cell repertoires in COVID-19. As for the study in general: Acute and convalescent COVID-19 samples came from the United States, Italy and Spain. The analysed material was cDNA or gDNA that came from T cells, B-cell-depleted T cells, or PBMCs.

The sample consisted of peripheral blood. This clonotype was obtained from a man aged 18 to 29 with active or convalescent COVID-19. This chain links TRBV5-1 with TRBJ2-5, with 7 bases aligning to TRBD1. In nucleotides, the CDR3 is TGCGCCAGCAGCGAGGGGGCCTGGGAGACCCAGTACTTC. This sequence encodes CASSEGAWETQYF.